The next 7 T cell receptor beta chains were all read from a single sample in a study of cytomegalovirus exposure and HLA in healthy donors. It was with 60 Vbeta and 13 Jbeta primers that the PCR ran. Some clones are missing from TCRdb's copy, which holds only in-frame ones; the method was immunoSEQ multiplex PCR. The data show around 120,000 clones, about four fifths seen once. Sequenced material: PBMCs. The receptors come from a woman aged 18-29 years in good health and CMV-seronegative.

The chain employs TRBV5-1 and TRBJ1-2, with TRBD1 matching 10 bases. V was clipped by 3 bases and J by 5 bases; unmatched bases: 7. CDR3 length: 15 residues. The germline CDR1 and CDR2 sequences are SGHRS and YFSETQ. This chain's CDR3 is CASSSGTGVSYGYTF. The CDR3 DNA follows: TGCGCCAGCAGCTCCGGGACAGGGGTTAGTTATGGCTACACCTTC.

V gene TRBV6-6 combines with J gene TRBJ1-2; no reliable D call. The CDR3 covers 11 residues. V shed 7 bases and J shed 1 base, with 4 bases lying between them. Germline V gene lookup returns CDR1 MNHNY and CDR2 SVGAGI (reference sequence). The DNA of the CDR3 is TGTGCCAGCACGAGTAACTATGGCTACACCTTC. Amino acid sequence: CASTSNYGYTF.

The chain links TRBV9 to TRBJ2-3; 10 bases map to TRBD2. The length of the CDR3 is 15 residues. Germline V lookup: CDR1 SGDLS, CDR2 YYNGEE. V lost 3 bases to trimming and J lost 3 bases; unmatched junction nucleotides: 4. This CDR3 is CASSGTSGTTDTQYF. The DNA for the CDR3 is TGTGCCAGCAGCGGAACTAGCGGGACTACAGATACGCAGTATTTT.

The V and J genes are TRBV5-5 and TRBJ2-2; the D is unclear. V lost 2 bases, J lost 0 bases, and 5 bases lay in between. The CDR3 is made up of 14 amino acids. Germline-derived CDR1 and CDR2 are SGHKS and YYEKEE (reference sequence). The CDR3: CASSLSTNTGELFF. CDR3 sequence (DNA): TGTGCCAGCAGCTTAAGCACGAACACCGGGGAGCTGTTTTTT.

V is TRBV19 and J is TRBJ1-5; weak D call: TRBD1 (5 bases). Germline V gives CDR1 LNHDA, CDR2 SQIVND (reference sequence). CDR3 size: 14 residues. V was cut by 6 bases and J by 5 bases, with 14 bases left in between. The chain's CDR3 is CASSVGGPDQPQHF. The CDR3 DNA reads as TGTGCCAGTAGCGTGGGGGGACCCGATCAGCCCCAGCATTTT. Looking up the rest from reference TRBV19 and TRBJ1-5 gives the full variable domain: DGGITQSPKYLFRKEGQNVTLSCEQNLNHDAMYWYRQDPGQGLRLIYYSQIVNDFQKGDIAEGYSVSREKKESFPLTVTSAQKNPTAFYLCASSVGGPDQPQHFGDGTRLSIL.

This CDR3 is CASSLYRDTEAFF. In DNA, the CDR3 is TGTGCCAGTAGCTTGTACAGAGACACTGAAGCTTTCTTT. The chain couples TRBV19 to TRBJ1-1, with no clear D. The germline V and J ends were trimmed by 6 bases and 3 bases, with 11 bases remaining between them. CDR1 LNHDA and CDR2 SQIVND come from the germline V gene (reference sequence). The CDR3 covers 13 residues.

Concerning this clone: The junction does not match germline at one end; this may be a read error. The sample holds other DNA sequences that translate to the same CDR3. Here the CDR3 reads CASSSFGQDNSPLHF. CDR3 nucleotide sequence: TGCGCCAGCAGCTCTTTTGGACAGGATAATTCCCCCCTCCACTTT. The gene calls are TRBV5-1 and TRBJ1-6, with 7 positions matching TRBD1. The CDR3 extends over 15 amino acids. Germline values: CDR1 SGHRS, CDR2 YFSETQ.